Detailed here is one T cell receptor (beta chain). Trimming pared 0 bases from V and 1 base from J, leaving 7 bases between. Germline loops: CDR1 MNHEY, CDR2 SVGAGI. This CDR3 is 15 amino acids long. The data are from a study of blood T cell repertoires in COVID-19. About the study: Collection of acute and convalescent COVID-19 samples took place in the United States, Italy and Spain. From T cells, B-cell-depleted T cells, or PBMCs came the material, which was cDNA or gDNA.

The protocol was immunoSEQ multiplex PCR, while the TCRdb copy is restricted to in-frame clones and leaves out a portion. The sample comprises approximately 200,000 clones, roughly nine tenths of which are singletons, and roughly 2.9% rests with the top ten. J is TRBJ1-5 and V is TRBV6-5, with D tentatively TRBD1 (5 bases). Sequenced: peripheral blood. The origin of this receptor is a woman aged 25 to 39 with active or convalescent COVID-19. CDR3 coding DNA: TGTGCCAGCAGTTACTCGGGGCAGAGCAATCAGCCCCAGCATTTT. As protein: CASSYSGQSNQPQHF.